Each of the 31 T cell receptor beta chains below was sequenced from the same sample in a study of circulating CD8 cells and anti-PD-1 response in melanoma (TCRdb year 2020). The instrument was a NextSeq 500. The QIAseq Immune Repertoire RNA Library Kit, Human TCR Panel was used to prepare TCR libraries from roughly 16 ng of total RNA. The public sequencing data were trimmed at Q25 with fastp and processed into clonotypes with MiXCR by TCRdb, which kept only in-frame beta chains. CDR3 protein sequences are deduplicated, and each keeps its most common genes and DNA. In all, the sample holds approximately 530 distinct CDR3 sequences, and 7.9% of those were seen once. Of the sample, around 36% is held by the ten largest clones. Using a BD FACSAria II cell sorter, four subsets defined by PD-1 and/or TIGIT were sorted from live CD3+CD8+TCRalphabeta+ cells. The sequencing here drew on CD8+ T cells from PBMCs, taken at baseline or after one month of anti-PD-1 therapy (not recorded which). These receptors came from a human donor with melanoma.

By share, this clonotype ranks as medium-sized. CDR3 residues: CASSLRGGCGYTF. In nucleotides, the CDR3 is TGTGCCAGCAGCCTGAGGGGGGGCTGTGGCTACACCTTC. The rearrangement uses TRBV7-2 and TRBJ1-2; possible D gene TRBD1, 6 bases. The CDR3 contains 13 residues. Trimming cost V 5 bases and J 7 bases, with 14 bases left between them. Germline V CDR1 and CDR2: SGHTA, FQGNSA. The full variable domain, its missing parts supplied by reference TRBV7-2 and TRBJ1-2, is GAGVSQSPSNKVTEKGKDVELRCDPISGHTALYWYRQSLGQGLEFLIYFQGNSAPDKSGLPSDRFSAERTGGSVSTLTIQRTQQEDSAVYLCASSLRGGCGYTFGSGTRLTVV.

By frequency in the sample, this clonotype is medium-sized (0.01 to 0.1%). The gene calls are TRBV20-1 and TRBJ1-2, with D perhaps matching TRBD1 (5 bases). The length of the CDR3 is 15 residues. The V and J ends lost 3 bases and 0 bases respectively, with 14 bases between them. CDR1 DFQATT and CDR2 SNEGSKA come from the germline V gene (reference sequence). The CDR3 here is CSARAWTPANYGYTF. As DNA, the CDR3 is TGCAGTGCTAGGGCGTGGACACCTGCTAACTATGGCTACACCTTC.

In its sample, this clonotype is large (0.1 to 1%). This chain joins TRBV6-5 and TRBJ1-5, with TRBD1 as a possible D gene (5 bases). Trimming removed 6 bases from V and 2 bases from J, with 17 bases in between. There are 16 residues in the CDR3. Germline loops: CDR1 MNHEY, CDR2 SVGAGI. The CDR3 DNA is TGTGCCAGCAGCGCCCTGGGGACCAGGGGCAATCAGCCCCAGCATTTT. The encoded protein is CASSALGTRGNQPQHF.

This clonotype is medium-sized. CDR3 protein: CASSQVGLGGEQYF. The CDR3 DNA reads as TGCGCCAGCAGCCAAGTGGGGTTGGGGGGTGAGCAGTACTTC. The chain employs TRBV4-1 and TRBJ2-7; TRBD2 might be the D (6 bases). The CDR3 extends over 14 amino acids. Germline values: CDR1 MGHRA, CDR2 YSYEKL. V lost 1 base, J lost 7 bases, and 14 bases lay in between.

The gene calls are TRBV7-2 and TRBJ1-1; 7 bases are a match to TRBD1. In germline, CDR1 is SGHTA, CDR2 FQGNSA. The CDR3 sequence is 13 residues long. V lost 6 bases and J lost 7; bases outside the gene matches: 8. The CDR3 reads CASRRTGPVEAFF. CDR3 in DNA: TGTGCCAGCAGGAGGACAGGACCGGTTGAAGCTTTCTTT.

By share of the sample, this clonotype is large. The chain uses TRBV7-2 and TRBJ2-1; D is undetermined. Trimming left V 5 bases short and J 5 bases short, with 13 bases between. Germline assignment: CDR1 SGHTA and CDR2 FQGNSA. The CDR3 length is 14 residues. The CDR3 sequence: CASSRPNLDNEQFF. The CDR3 DNA follows: TGTGCCAGCAGCCGACCAAATCTCGACAATGAGCAGTTCTTC.

This chain joins TRBV5-8 and TRBJ1-4; 8 nucleotides align to TRBD1. The CDR3 runs to 14 residues. Trimming took 2 bases from V and 8 from J; bases not matched to a gene: 5. The V gene's germline CDR1 is SGHTS and CDR2 YDEGEE. The CDR3 nucleotides read TGTGCCAGCAGCTTCGGACAGGGTGGCGAAAAACTGTTTTTT. Translated: CASSFGQGGEKLFF.

Judged by abundance, this clonotype is large. The V call is TRBV6-6, the J call TRBJ2-4, with D hard to call. CDR1 is MNHNY, CDR2 SVGAGI, per germline (reference sequence). The V end was cut by 3 bases, the J end by 0 bases, with 18 bases between. CDR3 length equals 18 residues. DNA of the CDR3: TGTGCCAGCAGTTATACCCATTCCCCCGGAATAGCCAAAAACATTCAGTACTTC. Its translation: CASSYTHSPGIAKNIQYF.

By sample fraction, this clonotype is hyperexpanded. CDR3 sequence: CASSSLAGGDQETQYF. CDR3 DNA sequence: TGTGCCAGCAGCTCCCTAGCGGGGGGTGACCAAGAGACCCAGTACTTC. The chain uses TRBV5-4 and TRBJ2-5; 11 nucleotides align to TRBD2. With 3 bases clipped from V and 0 bases from J, the junction kept 4 bases outside the gene matches. The CDR3 runs to 16 residues. In germline, CDR1 is SGHNT, CDR2 YYREEE (reference sequence).

Regarding this clonotype: A much bigger clone sits one base away, suggesting this may be a read error. CDR3 sequence (DNA): TGTGCCAGTAGCCTAGGGGAGACGGGCGCTGAAGCTTTCTTT. Translating gives CASSLGETGAEAFF. This chain links TRBV19 with TRBJ1-1, with D perhaps matching TRBD1 (5 bases). CDR3 size: 14 residues. Deletions cut 6 bases from V and 6 bases from J, with 17 bases between. Germline V lookup: CDR1 LNHDA, CDR2 SQIVND (reference sequence).

Turning to this clonotype: This is likely a read error, given that the CDR3 carries no conserved phenylalanine or tryptophan at its end. The gene calls are TRBV4-1 and TRBJ2-7; 8 nucleotides align to TRBD1. The V and J ends lost 11 bases and 7 bases, in that order; junction bases with no gene match: 13. The CDR3 sequence is 13 residues long. Germline V lookup: CDR1 MGHRA, CDR2 YSYEKL. CDR3 sequence (DNA): TGCGCCGACAGCCAGGGGGCAGAGGATGAGCAGTACCTC. Its translation: CADSQGAEDEQYL.

By sample share, this clonotype is large. The rearrangement uses TRBV9 and TRBJ1-1; D is ambiguous. Germline lookup yields CDR1 SGDLS and CDR2 YYNGEE. The V gene lost 3 bases and the J gene lost 0 bases, with 6 bases spanning the gap. The CDR3 is 13 amino acids. The CDR3 DNA reads TGTGCCAGCAGCGCCGAGATGAACACTGAAGCTTTCTTT. Translation: CASSAEMNTEAFF.

This clonotype ranks as medium-sized. CDR3 region: CASSRGTGELFF. The CDR3 nucleotides read TGTGCCAGCAGCCGGGGCACCGGGGAGCTGTTTTTT. The rearrangement links TRBV12-3 or TRBV12-4 to TRBJ2-2; a possible D gene is TRBD2 (5 bases). With 6 bases removed from V and 4 bases from J, the gap between germline ends came to 6 bases. This CDR3 contains 12 residues.

In its sample, this clonotype ranks as medium-sized. V gene TRBV28 combines with J gene TRBJ2-7; 7 nucleotides align to TRBD2. The V gene end was trimmed by 1 base and the J gene end by 3 bases; junction bases not matched to a gene: 3. Germline V gene lookup returns CDR1 MDHEN and CDR2 SYDVKM. The CDR3 is made up of 14 amino acids. The CDR3 here is CASSLSGGGYEQYF. For the CDR3, the DNA is TGTGCCAGCAGTTTATCGGGGGGTGGCTACGAGCAGTACTTC.

V is TRBV7-2 and J is TRBJ2-7; possibly TRBD2 for D (6 bases). V was shortened by 5 bases and J by 2 bases, with 25 bases between the two germline ends. The germline V gene has CDR1 SGHTA and CDR2 FQGNSA. This CDR3 contains 18 residues. The CDR3 DNA sequence: TGTGCCAGCAGCCCCACCGTACCTAGACTAGACAGAACCTACGAGCAGTACTTC. This translates into CASSPTVPRLDRTYEQYF.

By share of the sample, this clonotype is large. The chain uses TRBV4-2 and TRBJ2-1; D ambiguous. The ends were cut back, 2 bases at V and 12 bases at J, with 17 bases in the middle. The CDR3 covers 14 residues. Germline V gene lookup returns CDR1 LGHNA and CDR2 YNFKEQ. CDR3 in amino acids: CASSQTLGPGAQFF. CDR3 in DNA: TGTGCCAGCAGCCAAACTTTGGGTCCCGGTGCGCAGTTCTTC.

This clonotype is medium-sized by share. This sequence joins TRBV29-1 and TRBJ2-1, with 10 bases lining up with TRBD2. V dropped 4 bases and J dropped 5; count of bases not matched to a gene: 2. The CDR3 length is 13 residues. Germline V gene sequence: CDR1 SQVTM, CDR2 ANQGSEA. The CDR3 nucleotides are TGCAGCGTTGTTGGACTAGCGGACAATGAGCAGTTCTTC. Translation: CSVVGLADNEQFF.

A note on this clonotype: The junction shows a germline mismatch at one end, possibly a read error. The CDR3 coding sequence is TGCAGTGCTTGGACTAGGAGGGCTAAAGATGAGCAGTCCTTC. Translated, it gives CSAWTRRAKDEQSF. This rearrangement joins TRBV20-1 to TRBJ2-1; 7 nucleotides match TRBD2. Per germline, CDR1 DFQATT and CDR2 SNEGSKA (reference sequence). There are 14 residues in the CDR3.

By share, this clonotype ranks as medium-sized. This chain joins TRBV27 and TRBJ1-2; TRBD1 is a possible D gene (6 bases). Germline V gene data show CDR1 as MNHEY and CDR2 as SMNVEV (reference sequence). V was cut by 7 bases and J by 3 bases, with 15 bases left in between. The CDR3 extends over 14 amino acids. CDR3 sequence (DNA): TGTGCCAGCAAGAGAGGGGGGCGAGACTATGGCTACACCTTC. As protein: CASKRGGRDYGYTF.

Concerning this clonotype itself: It may be a read error: a sequence one base away is much more abundant. This sequence joins TRBV7-2 and TRBJ2-5, with a tentative D call TRBD1 (5 bases). Germline CDR1 is SGHTA and CDR2 is FQGNSA. CDR3 size: 14 residues. In DNA, the CDR3 is TGTGCCAGCAGCCCCTTAGCCGCGCGACAGACCCAGCACTTC. Its protein is CASSPLAARQTQHF.

This clonotype is categorized as large. The chain employs TRBV4-1 and TRBJ2-5; D might be TRBD2 (7 bases). CDR1 MGHRA and CDR2 YSYEKL come from the germline V gene. V gave up 3 bases and J gave up 3 bases, with 17 bases separating them. This CDR3 is built from 16 residues. The CDR3 DNA is TGCGCCAGCAGCCATGTCCGGGGGGCTGGGGAAGAGACCCAGTACTTC. Translation gives CASSHVRGAGEETQYF.

This clonotype is labeled as large. The V call is TRBV6-6, the J call TRBJ1-1; D perhaps matches TRBD1 (5 bases). CDR1 and CDR2 (germline): MNHNY, SVGAGI (reference sequence). The CDR3 totals 11 residues. V was clipped by 7 bases and J by 7 bases, with 10 bases between them. The CDR3 bases are TGTGCCAGCAACCAGGGATATGAAGCTTTCTTT. Encoded protein: CASNQGYEAFF.

This clonotype has just one count. The rearrangement links TRBV19 to TRBJ2-1; the D is unclear. This CDR3 contains 12 residues. Germline V gene lookup returns CDR1 LNHDA and CDR2 SQIVND (reference sequence). Trimming shortened V by 3 bases and J by 7 bases, and 7 bases separated the two germline ends. The CDR3 sequence: CASSMGWNEQFF. The CDR3 nucleotides are TGTGCCAGTAGTATGGGCTGGAATGAGCAGTTCTTC. Looking up the rest from reference TRBV19 and TRBJ2-1 gives the full variable domain: DGGITQSPKYLFRKEGQNVTLSCEQNLNHDAMYWYRQDPGQGLRLIYYSQIVNDFQKGDIAEGYSVSREKKESFPLTVTSAQKNPTAFYLCASSMGWNEQFFGPGTRLTVL.

By sample fraction, this clonotype is large. The chain joins TRBV12-3 or TRBV12-4 to TRBJ2-7; perhaps TRBD2 as D (6 bases). The germline V and J ends were trimmed by 5 bases and 7 bases, with 15 bases remaining between them. The CDR3 is 13 amino acids. The CDR3 nucleotides are TGTGCCAGCAGTCTCAAACCAGGGAGGGAGCAGTACTTC. Its protein is CASSLKPGREQYF.

This clonotype rates as large. CDR3 coding DNA: TGTGCCAGCAGTTTAGCAGATACGCAGTATTTT. Protein product: CASSLADTQYF. The chain has TRBV12-3 or TRBV12-4 and TRBJ2-3; D is undetermined. V gave up 0 bases and J gave up 5 bases, with 0 bases separating them. This CDR3 contains 11 residues.

By proportion, this clonotype is medium-sized. V is TRBV7-9 and J is TRBJ2-7; unclear D gene. Germline values: CDR1 SEHNR, CDR2 FQNEAQ (reference sequence). V lost 1 base and J 7 bases, leaving 11 bases between the germline ends. This CDR3 contains 13 residues. CDR3 sequence reads: CASSLDNRAEQYF. The CDR3 nucleotides are TGTGCCAGCAGCTTAGATAATCGGGCTGAGCAGTACTTC.

By proportion, this clonotype is large. This chain uses TRBV2 with TRBJ2-1, with 10 bases aligning to TRBD2. Unmatched junction bases numbered 2, after V lost 1 base and J lost 14 bases. This CDR3 spans 12 amino acids. The germline gives CDR1 SNHLY, CDR2 FYNNEI. The DNA of the CDR3 is TGTGCCAGCAGTGAAGTGGGGACTAGCGAGTTCTTC. It is translated as CASSEVGTSEFF.

This clonotype counts as medium-sized. V usage is TRBV27 and J usage is TRBJ2-7, with D perhaps TRBD1 (6 bases). V lost 4 bases to trimming and J lost 4 bases, with 17 bases between them. Germline CDR1 reads MNHEY; CDR2 reads SMNVEV (reference sequence). The CDR3 is 15 amino acids. CDR3 sequence reads: CASSSPGTRGYEQYF. The CDR3 bases are TGTGCCAGCAGTTCGCCCGGGACACGAGGTTACGAGCAGTACTTC.

This clonotype is judged medium-sized. J is TRBJ1-5 and V is TRBV28; 7 nucleotides align to TRBD1. The ends lost 3 bases at V and 3 bases at J; junction bases unmatched: 5. The CDR3 is 15 residues long. Germline lookup yields CDR1 MDHEN and CDR2 SYDVKM. The CDR3 nucleotides read TGTGCCAGCAGTTTCGGGACAGAAATCAATCAGCCCCAGCATTTT. This gives the protein CASSFGTEINQPQHF.

This clonotype counts as large (0.1 to 1%). The gene calls are TRBV7-2 and TRBJ2-7; no clear D. CDR1 SGHTA and CDR2 FQGNSA come from the germline V gene. Trimming cost V 2 bases and J 3 bases, with 20 bases left between them. The CDR3 runs 17 residues. CDR3 residues: CASSLPSGAVWSYEQYF. CDR3 DNA sequence: TGTGCCAGCAGCTTACCGTCTGGCGCAGTATGGAGCTACGAGCAGTACTTC.

Only one count was recorded for this clonotype. A much bigger clone sits one base away, suggesting this may be a read error. V and J are TRBV18 and TRBJ2-2; D may be TRBD1 or TRBD2 (5 bases each). The V end was cut by 6 bases, the J end by 4 bases, with 12 bases between. Germline V gives CDR1 KGHSH, CDR2 LQKENI. The CDR3 is 14 residues long. CDR3 coding DNA: TGTGCCAGCTCGGGGACGACCAGCACCGGGGAGCTGTTTTTT. Amino acids: CASSGTTSTGELFF.